This T cell receptor (beta chain) was captured in a study of T cells in localized non-small cell lung cancer. Points from the study as a whole: Adjacent lung tissue had a median about 50 of the top 100 clones found in the tumor. T cell clonality was highest in uninvolved adjacent lung, above tumor. In the blood, greater T cell density corresponded to longer overall survival.

This clone was counted between two and nine times. Its antigen is not identified. Clones were sequenced by immunoSEQ multiplex PCR, and TCRdb holds only the in-frame ones, with some missing. The table shows roughly 38,000 clones, with roughly 86% occurring only once. The CDR3 totals 14 residues. Trimming removed 1 base at V and 4 bases at J, with 11 bases between. Germline V gene data show CDR1 as SGHAT and CDR2 as FQDESV (reference sequence). The sequence derives from a man between 18 and 50 years old with stage I lung adenocarcinoma. This specimen was peripheral blood, taken before any cancer treatment. V and J are TRBV11-1 and TRBJ2-7; no clear D. The CDR3 sequence: CASSLGVSRYEQYF. CDR3 nucleotides: TGTGCCAGCAGCTTAGGGGTCTCGCGTTACGAGCAGTACTTC.